The present T cell receptor (beta chain) was sequenced within a study of a mutant IDH1 vaccine in newly diagnosed glioma. Study overall: Vaccine administration was initiated 4-6 weeks following radiotherapy alone, or with temozolomide cycles. The sex distribution of treated patients was 62.5% male and approximately 40% female, with a mean age of approximately 40 years. Antecedent treatment encompassed radiotherapy, temozolomide, or their combination; the majority received both.

Clones were sequenced by immunoSEQ multiplex PCR, and TCRdb holds only the in-frame ones, with some missing. This table holds 45,000 to 65,000 clones, roughly 61% found once. Points on this clone: Its antigen is currently unknown.

Regarding time point: week 47, end of study. Topical imiquimod accompanied each vaccine dose, which consisted of 300 ug of mutant IDH1 20-mer peptide. Here the sequenced sample was peripheral blood mononuclear cells (PBMCs), taken from a glioma patient whose treatment included an IDH1 peptide vaccine. The source of this sequence is a man aged 35-49 years with glioma. Some clones in this sample may be carry-over from other donors' samples.

The CDR3: CASSYSTYQPQHF. The CDR3 nucleotides are TGTGCCAGCAGTTATTCTACGTATCAGCCCCAGCATTTT. The chain has TRBV6-5 and TRBJ1-5; D unclear. The CDR3 spans 13 residues. The V end was cut by 3 bases, the J end by 5 bases, with 8 bases between. Germline V gene lookup returns CDR1 MNHEY and CDR2 SVGAGI.